A selection of T cell receptor beta chains follows, all from one sample in a study of blood T cell repertoires in COVID-19. Repertoires were generated with immunoSEQ multiplex PCR, while TCRdb's copy carries only in-frame clones and drops some. This sample carries around 150,000 clones, approximately 80% of them seen once, and the ten largest clones take roughly 8.1%. The source material was peripheral blood. The receptors derive from a woman aged 55-69 years with active or convalescent COVID-19. Each CDR3 is given with its conserved first and last residue. Fields, in order: CDR3 DNA, CDR3 protein, J gene, V gene, clone size, D gene. The D gene is left open where the match is weak. Clone sizes are given selectively: once, few, many, or a class where the clone is expanded.

TGTGCCAGCAGCTCCCGGGACAGGGGGCGAGAGACCCAGTACTTC,CASSSRDRGRETQYF,TRBJ2-5,TRBV11-3,NA,TRBD1
TGTGCCAGCAGCCAAGTGCCGGGGGGTTCACCCCTCCACTTT,CASSQVPGGSPLHF,TRBJ1-6,TRBV3-1/TRBV3-2,once,NA
TGTGCCAGCAGCCAACTAGTCTTTGAGGGCGGGGAGCTGTTTTTT,CASSQLVFEGGELFF,TRBJ2-2,TRBV3-1/TRBV3-2,NA,NA
TGCAGCGTCTCGGGCGGGAACTATGGCTACACCTTC,CSVSGGNYGYTF,TRBJ1-2,TRBV29-1,NA,NA
TGTGCCAGCAGTGAGCAGGGAATCGGTTCACCCCTCCACTTT,CASSEQGIGSPLHF,TRBJ1-6,TRBV6-1,NA,NA
TGCAGCGTAAGACAGGGGTCCGATCAGCCCCAGCATTTT,CSVRQGSDQPQHF,TRBJ1-5,TRBV29-1,NA,TRBD1
TGTGCCAGCAGTCCGAACAGGGGGGGAGTTGGCTACACCTTC,CASSPNRGGVGYTF,TRBJ1-2,TRBV27,NA,TRBD1
TGTGCCAGCAGCCCGCGGACAGGGATCGGTAAAGAGACCCAGTACTTC,CASSPRTGIGKETQYF,TRBJ2-5,TRBV11-2,once,TRBD1
TGTGCCAGCAGCTTGTCGATAACAGGGGGCTTCGTGGAGAGAGATGAGCAGTTCTTC,CASSLSITGGFVERDEQFF,TRBJ2-1,TRBV7-2,NA,TRBD1
TGTGCCAGCAGTTTAACAGGGGGTGGCTACACCTTC,CASSLTGGGYTF,TRBJ1-2,TRBV28,NA,TRBD1
TGTGCCAGCAGCCCGGACATGCAAGTTTGGGAAGCTTTCTTT,CASSPDMQVWEAFF,TRBJ1-1,TRBV5-4,NA,NA
TGTGCCAGCAGCCACGGGGGGACCGACACTGAAGCTTTCTTT,CASSHGGTDTEAFF,TRBJ1-1,TRBV3-1/TRBV3-2,NA,NA
TGTGCCAGCAGCTTGTTACTAGCGGGAGTCAATTCCTACAATGAGCAGTTCTTC,CASSLLLAGVNSYNEQFF,TRBJ2-1,TRBV5-4,NA,TRBD2
TGTGCCAGCAGTTTAAGTGGACAGGGTGGGTGGGCTTTCTTT,CASSLSGQGGWAFF,TRBJ1-1,TRBV27,few,TRBD1
TGTGCCAGCAGTCTCAGGGGGGGACAGGCACAGGTCCTGACTTTC,CASSLRGGQAQVLTF,TRBJ2-6,TRBV5-5,NA,NA
TGTGCCAGCAGTTTAGGAGGGTGGAACACCATATATTTT,CASSLGGWNTIYF,TRBJ1-3,TRBV12-3/TRBV12-4,NA,NA
TGTGCCAGCAGTGTTAGCGGGAGCTCCTACGAGCAGTACTTC,CASSVSGSSYEQYF,TRBJ2-7,TRBV28,NA,TRBD2